This T cell receptor (beta chain) was retrieved from a study of identical twins. This clonotype appeared many times. Its antigen is not identified. With template switching, a universal primer site was added, and the cDNA carried unique molecular identifiers. TCRdb reprocessed the 5' RACE reads with MiXCR, giving one entry per CDR3 protein. The repertoire holds 450,000 to 650,000 distinct CDR3 sequences, with more than 9% as singletons. Trimming took 1 base from V and 6 from J, leaving 15 bases between them. The CDR3 is 15 amino acids. The germline CDR1 and CDR2 sequences are KGHSH and LQKENI. General observations from the study: Insertions ran lower in abundant cord blood beta clonotypes, though not in memory repertoires. Part of the zero-insertion signal could reflect confounding by invariant MAIT and iNKT cells.

These same data were also listed under a study on yellow fever vaccine responses in identical twins. This second report adds: Vaccine T cell responses of twins reportedly seemed partly convergent and partly personalized.

This sequence was found in a woman aged 18-35 years in good health. Specimen: PBMCs. The V gene is TRBV18, the J gene TRBJ1-1; weak D call: TRBD1 (6 bases). CDR3 amino acids: CASSPLLGGAAEAFF. CDR3 nucleotides: TGTGCCAGCTCACCACTTTTAGGGGGTGCGGCTGAAGCTTTCTTT.